The source of this TCR beta chain is a study of cytomegalovirus exposure and HLA in healthy donors. About the study: The 95 to 150 validation repertoires used a platform that matched the one used for the 550 to 800 first-cohort repertoires, as a later analysis reported.

General observations from the study: Subsequent analysis revealed that first-cohort TCR clusters tended to co-occur in the approximately 120 validation repertoires. The listing of 150 to 200 TCR beta chains classed them as cytomegalovirus-associated.

The CDR3 consists of 15 residues. V lost 2 bases and J 0 bases, leaving 9 bases between the germline ends. Germline values: CDR1 SGHTA, CDR2 FQGNSA. In regard to this clone: What it binds is not known.

TCRdb's table, derived via immunoSEQ multiplex PCR, lists solely in-frame clones and lacks some. This sample yields roughly 300,000 clones, of which 87% are seen a single time; 1% to 1.5% belongs to the top ten. The rearrangement joins TRBV7-2 to TRBJ2-3, with a weak D call TRBD1 (5 bases). The TCR originated in a woman under 40 in good health and CMV-seropositive. Specimen: PBMCs. CDR3 in amino acids: CASSLRGGSTDTQYF. The DNA of the CDR3 is TGTGCCAGCAGCTTAAGGGGCGGTAGCACAGATACGCAGTATTTT.